The sequence of this TCR beta chain was determined in a study of tumor-infiltrating lymphocytes in primary liver carcinoma. Regarding the study as a whole: The study found a significantly higher top-250-clone fraction in tumors than in blood (p = 0.039). Unsorted bulk processing meant the study did not compare CD4+ and CD8+ repertoires.

V shed 6 bases and J shed 2 bases, with 16 bases lying between them. Germline CDR1 reads MNHEY; CDR2 reads SVGAGI. The CDR3 extends over 15 amino acids. TCR beta cDNA came from about 500 ng total RNA, primed with a constant-region primer. Three nested multiplex PCR rounds, a slightly modified ARM-PCR method, built the TCR beta libraries. The two initial PCR rounds, 9 to 11 cycles each, used TRBV1-TRBV30 forward and C-beta reverse primers. MiXCR, run by TCRdb on the multiplex PCR reads, gives a single entry per CDR3 protein. The sample shows fewer than 350,000 distinct CDR3 sequences, less than 75% of them seen only once. Unsorted whole blood yielded the blood RNA, and germline DNA was also extracted. About this clonotype itself: Its specificity is unknown.

This TCR was sampled from a man aged 40-55 years with primary liver carcinoma and hepatitis B virus infection. Input material: peripheral blood. The rearrangement links TRBV6-5 to TRBJ1-2; D unclear. The CDR3 DNA reads TGTGCCAGCAGGATGTTGGGCAGGCAAAACTATGGCTACACCTTC. It yields the protein CASRMLGRQNYGYTF.